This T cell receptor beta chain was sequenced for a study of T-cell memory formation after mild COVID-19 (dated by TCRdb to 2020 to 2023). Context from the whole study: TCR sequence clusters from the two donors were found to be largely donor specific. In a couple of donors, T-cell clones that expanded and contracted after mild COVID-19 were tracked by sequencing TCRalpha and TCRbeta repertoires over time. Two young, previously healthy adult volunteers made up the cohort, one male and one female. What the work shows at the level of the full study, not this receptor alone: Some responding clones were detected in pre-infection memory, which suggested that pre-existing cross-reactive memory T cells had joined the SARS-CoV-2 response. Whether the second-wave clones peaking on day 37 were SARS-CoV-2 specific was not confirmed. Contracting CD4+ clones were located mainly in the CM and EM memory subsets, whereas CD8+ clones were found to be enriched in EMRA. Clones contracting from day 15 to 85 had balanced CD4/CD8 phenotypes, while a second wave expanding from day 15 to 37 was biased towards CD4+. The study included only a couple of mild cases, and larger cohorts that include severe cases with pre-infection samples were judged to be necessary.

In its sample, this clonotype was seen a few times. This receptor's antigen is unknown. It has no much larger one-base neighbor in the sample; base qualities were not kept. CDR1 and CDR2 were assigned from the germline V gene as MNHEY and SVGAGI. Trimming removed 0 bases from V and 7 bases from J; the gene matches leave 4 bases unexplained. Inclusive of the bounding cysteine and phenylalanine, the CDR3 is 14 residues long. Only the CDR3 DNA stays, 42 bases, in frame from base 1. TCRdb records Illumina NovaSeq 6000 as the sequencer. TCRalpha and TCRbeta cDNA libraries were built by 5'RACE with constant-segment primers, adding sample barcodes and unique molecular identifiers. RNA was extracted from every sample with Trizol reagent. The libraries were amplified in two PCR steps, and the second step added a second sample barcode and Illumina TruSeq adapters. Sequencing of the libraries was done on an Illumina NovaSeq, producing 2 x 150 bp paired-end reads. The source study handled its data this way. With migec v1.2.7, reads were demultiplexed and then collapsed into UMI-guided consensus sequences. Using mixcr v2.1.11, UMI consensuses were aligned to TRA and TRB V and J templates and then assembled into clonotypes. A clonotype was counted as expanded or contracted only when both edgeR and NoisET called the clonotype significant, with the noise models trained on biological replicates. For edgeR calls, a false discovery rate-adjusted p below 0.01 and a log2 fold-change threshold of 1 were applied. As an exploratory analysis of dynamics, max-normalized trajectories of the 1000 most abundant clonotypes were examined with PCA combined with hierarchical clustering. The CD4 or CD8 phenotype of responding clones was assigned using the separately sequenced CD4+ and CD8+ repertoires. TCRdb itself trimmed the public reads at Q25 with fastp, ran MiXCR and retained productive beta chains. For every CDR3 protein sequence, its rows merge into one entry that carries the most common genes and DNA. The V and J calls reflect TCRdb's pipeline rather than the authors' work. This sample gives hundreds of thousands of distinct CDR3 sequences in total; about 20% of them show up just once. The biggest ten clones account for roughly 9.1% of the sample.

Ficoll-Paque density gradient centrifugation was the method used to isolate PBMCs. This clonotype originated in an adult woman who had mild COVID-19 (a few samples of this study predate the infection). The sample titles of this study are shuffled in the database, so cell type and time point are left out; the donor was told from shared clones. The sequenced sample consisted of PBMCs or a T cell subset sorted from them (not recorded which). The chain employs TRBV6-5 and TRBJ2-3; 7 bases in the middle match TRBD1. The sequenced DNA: TGTGCCAGCAGTTACTCTGACAGGGCGAATACGCAGTATTTT. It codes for CASSYSDRANTQYF.